The 20 T cell receptor beta chains below all came from one sample that was sequenced in a study of blood T cell repertoires in COVID-19. Some clones are missing from TCRdb's copy, which holds only in-frame ones; the method was immunoSEQ multiplex PCR. The data show about 170,000 clones, 70% to 80% seen once. The specimen sequenced was peripheral blood. The receptors shown here come from a man aged 60 to 69 with acute or convalescent COVID-19.

V is TRBV5-6 and J is TRBJ2-1, with TRBD1 matching 11 bases. The length of the CDR3 is 15 residues. Trimming at V came to 4 bases and at J to 3 bases, leaving 3 bases not matched to a gene. CDR1 is SGHDT, CDR2 YYEEEE, per germline. The CDR3 region is CASSIGTGGYNEQFF. The CDR3 DNA reads TGTGCCAGCAGCATCGGGACAGGGGGCTACAATGAGCAGTTCTTC.

V gene TRBV24-1 combines with J gene TRBJ2-3; 7 bases are a match to TRBD1. V dropped 1 base and J dropped 5; count of bases not matched to a gene: 5. The CDR3 consists of 15 residues. CDR1 KGHDR and CDR2 SFDVKD come from the germline V gene. The CDR3 DNA reads as TGTGCCACCAGTGATTTAGGCCGGGACAGAGATACGCAGTATTTT. Translated, it gives CATSDLGRDRDTQYF.

The gene calls are TRBV6-5 and TRBJ2-1; 8 nucleotides align to TRBD1. In germline, CDR1 is MNHEY, CDR2 SVGAGI. The CDR3 is made up of 15 amino acids. J lost 8 bases, V lost 5 bases, and 11 bases had no gene match. CDR3 residues: CASSTQHPQGDEQFF. For the CDR3, the DNA is TGTGCCAGCAGTACCCAGCACCCACAGGGGGATGAGCAGTTCTTC.

The chain couples TRBV6-1 to TRBJ2-7; 15 nucleotides match TRBD2. The CDR3 is 18 amino acids. After removal of 4 bases from V and 2 bases from J, the junction contained 9 bases not matched to a gene. The germline gives CDR1 MNHNS, CDR2 SASEGT. The CDR3 DNA sequence: TGTGCCAGCAGTGGAAGGACTAGCGGGGGGGCCAACCCCTACGAGCAGTACTTC. Translation gives CASSGRTSGGANPYEQYF.

This clone was observed at least ten times. Different DNA sequences within this sample yield the same CDR3. The chain uses TRBV27 and TRBJ1-1; no clear D. V was clipped by 3 bases and J by 6 bases, with 11 bases between them. This CDR3 spans 13 amino acids. Germline CDR1 is MNHEY and CDR2 is SMNVEV (reference sequence). As DNA, the CDR3 is TGTGCCAGCAGTTTTCGAGGGTTCGCTGAAGCTTTCTTT. The encoded protein is CASSFRGFAEAFF.

This clone was detected many times. The chain carries TRBV30 and TRBJ2-2, with D perhaps matching TRBD2 (7 bases). V lost 5 bases and J 4 bases, leaving 14 bases between the germline ends. This CDR3 is 14 amino acids long. The germline gives CDR1 GTSNPN, CDR2 SVGIG (reference sequence). CDR3 protein: CAWDLGGPTGELFF. In DNA form, the CDR3 reads TGTGCCTGGGACCTGGGGGGGCCCACCGGGGAGCTGTTTTTT.

This clone appeared once. This chain links TRBV4-1 with TRBJ2-7; possibly TRBD2 for D (5 bases). The CDR3 is 15 residues long. V lost 1 base and J lost 1, with 11 bases in between. From germline, CDR1 is MGHRA and CDR2 YSYEKL. CDR3 in DNA: TGCGCCAGCAGCCAAGTGGCGACTATATCCTACGAGCAGTACTTC. Its translation: CASSQVATISYEQYF.

The V and J genes are TRBV29-1 and TRBJ1-1; D possibly corresponds to TRBD1 (5 bases). The CDR3 sequence is 13 residues long. V gave up 4 bases and J gave up 4 bases, with 13 bases separating them. CDR1 SQVTM and CDR2 ANQGSEA come from the germline V gene. In nucleotides, the CDR3 is TGCAGCGTTGTACGGGGGGGAGGCACTGAAGCTTTCTTT. Encoded protein: CSVVRGGGTEAFF.

V gene TRBV29-1 combines with J gene TRBJ2-1; D is unresolved. The CDR3 has 14 residues. Germline CDR1 reads SQVTM; CDR2 reads ANQGSEA. Trimming left V 3 bases short and J 3 bases short, with 12 bases between. CDR3 nucleotides: TGCAGCGTTGACCGTGGAGTAGGCTACAATGAGCAGTTCTTC. Its protein is CSVDRGVGYNEQFF.

The CDR3 spells CASKSTDMNTEAFF. For the CDR3, the DNA is TGCGCCAGCAAATCGACGGACATGAACACTGAAGCTTTCTTT. This chain connects TRBV5-1 to TRBJ1-1; TRBD1 might be the D (5 bases). CDR3 length equals 14 residues. V shed 6 bases and J shed 0 bases, with 12 bases lying between them. Germline CDR1 and CDR2: SGHRS and YFSETQ.

The chain recombines TRBV6-5 with TRBJ2-2; D remains unclear. V lost 5 bases to trimming and J lost 0 bases, with 10 bases between them. The CDR3 extends over 15 amino acids. Germline CDR1 MNHEY, CDR2 SVGAGI. In nucleotides, the CDR3 is TGTGCCAGCAGTCCTCACGGTTCGAACACCGGGGAGCTGTTTTTT. Protein sequence: CASSPHGSNTGELFF.

This chain connects TRBV24-1 to TRBJ1-4; 11 bases line up with TRBD1. Germline V lookup: CDR1 KGHDR, CDR2 SFDVKD. There are 17 residues in the CDR3. V lost 5 bases to trimming and J lost 3 bases; unmatched junction nucleotides: 7. The CDR3 DNA follows: TGTGCCACCAGTGCCGGGACAGGGGGATCAGCTAATGAAAAACTGTTTTTT. Its protein is CATSAGTGGSANEKLFF.

The J gene is TRBJ2-1, the V gene TRBV9; D is perhaps TRBD1 (5 bases). CDR1 and CDR2 from the germline V gene are SGDLS and YYNGEE. The CDR3 runs to 14 residues. V was trimmed by 0 bases and J by 6 bases, leaving 10 bases between them. The CDR3 sequence: CASSVGVQGNEQFF. The CDR3 DNA reads as TGTGCCAGCAGCGTAGGTGTTCAGGGCAATGAGCAGTTCTTC.

The chain links TRBV19 to TRBJ1-1; the D is unclear. Germline CDR1 reads LNHDA; CDR2 reads SQIVND (reference sequence). Trimming removed 9 bases at V and 4 bases at J, with 18 bases between. The CDR3 is 14 amino acids. As DNA, the CDR3 is TGTGCCAGCCGGGCCCACTCCGGAGGCACTGAAGCTTTCTTT. Translation: CASRAHSGGTEAFF.

The V and J genes are TRBV24-1 and TRBJ2-1; 13 bases agree with TRBD2. Germline CDR1 is KGHDR and CDR2 is SFDVKD. With V trimmed by 3 bases and J by 2 bases, 3 bases remained unmatched. The CDR3 runs 17 residues. The CDR3 DNA reads as TGTGCCACCAGTGATGGGACTAGCGGGGCTACCTACAATGAGCAGTTCTTC. Translated: CATSDGTSGATYNEQFF.

This chain joins TRBV19 and TRBJ1-1; TRBD1 matches at 7 bases. V lost 6 bases, J lost 0 bases, and 4 bases stayed unmatched. Germline V CDR1 and CDR2: LNHDA, SQIVND (reference sequence). The CDR3 has 14 amino acids. In nucleotides, the CDR3 is TGTGCCAGTAGCCGGGACAGTCTGAACACTGAAGCTTTCTTT. Its protein product is CASSRDSLNTEAFF. Full variable domain (remainder filled in from reference TRBV19 and TRBJ1-1): DGGITQSPKYLFRKEGQNVTLSCEQNLNHDAMYWYRQDPGQGLRLIYYSQIVNDFQKGDIAEGYSVSREKKESFPLTVTSAQKNPTAFYLCASSRDSLNTEAFFGQGTRLTVV.

The chain uses TRBV9 and TRBJ2-1; no definite D call. Germline CDR1 SGDLS, CDR2 YYNGEE. CDR3 length equals 13 residues. Trimming took off 2 bases at V and 2 bases at J, with 5 bases between the two ends. CDR3: CASSVPPYNEQFF. CDR3 DNA sequence: TGTGCCAGCAGCGTCCCTCCCTACAATGAGCAGTTCTTC. The entire variable domain, with the rest obtained from reference TRBV9 and TRBJ2-1, is as follows: DSGVTQTPKHLITATGQRVTLRCSPRSGDLSVYWYQQSLDQGLQFLIQYYNGEERAKGNILERFSAQQFPDLHSELNLSSLELGDSALYFCASSVPPYNEQFFGPGTRLTVL.

The chain uses TRBV12-5 and TRBJ2-3; 9 nucleotides agree with TRBD1. The CDR3 sequence is 15 residues long. CDR1 and CDR2 (germline): LGHNT, FRNRAP. The J segment lost 5 bases and the V segment lost 1 base, leaving 4 bases of the junction unmatched. The CDR3 region is CASGLGPTGGDTQYF. In DNA form, the CDR3 reads TGTGCTAGTGGTTTGGGCCCGACAGGGGGAGATACGCAGTATTTT.

This clone was picked up a small number of times. This chain connects TRBV6-6 to TRBJ2-5; 9 nucleotides agree with TRBD2. V lost 8 bases to trimming and J lost 6 bases; unmatched junction nucleotides: 7. The CDR3 is made up of 13 amino acids. The V gene's germline CDR1 is MNHNY and CDR2 SVGAGI (reference sequence). CDR3 sequence reads: CASAGGGRKTQYF. CDR3 coding DNA: TGTGCCAGCGCGGGAGGGGGAAGGAAGACCCAGTACTTC.

The chain has TRBV7-9 and TRBJ2-3, with D perhaps matching TRBD1 (5 bases). The CDR3 has 15 amino acids. Germline values: CDR1 SEHNR, CDR2 FQNEAQ (reference sequence). Trimming shortened V by 5 bases and J by 1 base, and 13 bases separated the two germline ends. CDR3 protein: CASSLRPTGTDTQYF. CDR3 coding DNA: TGTGCCAGCAGCCTTAGGCCGACAGGCACAGATACGCAGTATTTT.